Presented here are 27 T cell receptor beta chains from one specimen sequenced in a study of blood T cell repertoires in COVID-19. Here immunoSEQ multiplex PCR was the method, and the copy in TCRdb shows in-frame clones only, minus some. The sample consists of some 200,000 clones, 65% to 90% of them appearing once. Sequencing input: peripheral blood. The origin of the receptors is a man of 80 years or more with acute or convalescent COVID-19.

The chain combines TRBV5-1 with TRBJ2-1; TRBD1 aligns across 10 bases. The CDR3 contains 13 residues. The trim removed 4 bases at V and 9 bases at J, leaving 4 bases unmatched. CDR1 is SGHRS, CDR2 YFSETQ, per germline. The CDR3 DNA follows: TGCGCCAGCAGCGGAGGACAGGGGGGTGAGCAGTTCTTC. Protein: CASSGGQGGEQFF.

The rearrangement joins TRBV27 to TRBJ1-5; D may be TRBD1 (5 bases). CDR1 MNHEY and CDR2 SMNVEV come from the germline V gene (reference sequence). With 6 bases removed from V and 2 bases from J, the gap between germline ends came to 23 bases. This CDR3 has 18 amino acids. This CDR3 is CASSGFSGGGLGNQPQHF. The CDR3, as DNA: TGTGCCAGCAGCGGGTTCTCCGGGGGGGGTTTGGGCAATCAGCCCCAGCATTTT.

The genes are TRBV11-2 and TRBJ2-5, with D perhaps matching TRBD1 (6 bases). This CDR3 is built from 14 residues. V was pared by 2 bases and J by 1 base, with 8 bases between. The germline gives CDR1 SGHAT, CDR2 FQNNGV. CDR3 sequence: CASSLSGAQETQYF. The CDR3 DNA follows: TGTGCCAGCAGCTTATCAGGGGCCCAAGAGACCCAGTACTTC.

The CDR3 loop is CASSRDPGQEFAGELFF. The CDR3 nucleotides are TGCGCCAGCAGCCGAGACCCGGGACAGGAGTTCGCCGGGGAGCTGTTTTTT. The V gene is TRBV5-1, the J gene TRBJ2-2, with 8 nucleotides matching TRBD1. This CDR3 is built from 17 residues. V lost 4 bases and J lost 6; bases outside the gene matches: 14. Germline V gives CDR1 SGHRS, CDR2 YFSETQ. The full variable domain, rest sourced from reference TRBV5-1 and TRBJ2-2, is KAGVTQTPRYLIKTRGQQVTLSCSPISGHRSVSWYQQTPGQGLQFLFEYFSETQRNKGNFPGRFSGRQFSNSRSEMNVSTLELGDSALYLCASSRDPGQEFAGELFFGEGSRLTVL.

The J gene is TRBJ1-1, the V gene TRBV4-2, with D unresolved. The V and J ends lost 6 bases and 0 bases respectively, with 14 bases between them. Germline CDR1 reads LGHNA; CDR2 reads YNFKEQ. The CDR3 extends over 15 amino acids. The CDR3 protein is CASRTGELMNTEAFF. For the CDR3, the DNA is TGTGCCAGCAGAACCGGGGAACTAATGAACACTGAAGCTTTCTTT.

This chain links TRBV12-3 or TRBV12-4 with TRBJ2-5; 8 positions match TRBD1. The CDR3 has 13 amino acids. J gave up 5 bases and V 5 bases, and 4 bases lay outside the gene matches. Written as DNA, the CDR3 is TGTGCCAGCAGTATGACAGGGGCCGAGACCCAGTACTTC. This translates into CASSMTGAETQYF.

The rearrangement joins TRBV19 to TRBJ2-3; TRBD2 matches at 8 bases. With 3 bases clipped from V and 4 bases from J, the junction kept 6 bases outside the gene matches. The CDR3 loop spans 15 amino acids. The germline CDR1 and CDR2 sequences are LNHDA and SQIVND (reference sequence). In nucleotides, the CDR3 is TGTGCCAGTAGTATCGGCGGGAGGCTTGCAGATACGCAGTATTTT. This sequence encodes CASSIGGRLADTQYF.

This clone was seen once. J is TRBJ2-5 and V is TRBV5-4, with D tentatively TRBD2 (6 bases). There are 15 residues in the CDR3. V dropped 4 bases and J dropped 1 base, with 14 bases sitting between them. The V gene's germline CDR1 is SGHNT and CDR2 YYREEE (reference sequence). The CDR3 reads CASSPPRGLQETQYF. CDR3 nucleotides: TGTGCCAGCAGCCCCCCACGGGGACTCCAAGAGACCCAGTACTTC. The variable domain in full, with the rest retrieved from reference TRBV5-4 and TRBJ2-5, is ETGVTQSPTHLIKTRGQQVTLRCSSQSGHNTVSWYQQALGQGPQFIFQYYREEENGRGNFPPRFSGLQFPNYSSELNVNALELDDSALYLCASSPPRGLQETQYFGPGTRLLVL.

The chain couples TRBV28 to TRBJ1-6; unclear D gene. The CDR3 totals 14 residues. Germline CDR1 reads MDHEN; CDR2 reads SYDVKM. Trimming removed 1 base from V and 5 bases from J, with 6 bases in between. CDR3 nucleotide sequence: TGTGCCAGCAGTTTATATGCGGATAATTCACCCCTCCACTTT. Its protein is CASSLYADNSPLHF.

This clone was detected only a few times. The chain links TRBV7-2 to TRBJ2-3; D gene ambiguous. Germline values: CDR1 SGHTA, CDR2 FQGNSA. The ends were cut back, 0 bases at V and 0 bases at J, with 13 bases in the middle. CDR3 length: 17 amino acids. CDR3 region: CASSLAPGSRSTDTQYF. CDR3 DNA sequence: TGTGCCAGCAGCTTAGCGCCTGGTAGCCGTAGCACAGATACGCAGTATTTT.

This clone has a handful of counts. The gene calls are TRBV5-4 and TRBJ2-3; TRBD2 aligns across 9 bases. The CDR3 is made up of 18 amino acids. The V gene's germline CDR1 is SGHNT and CDR2 YYREEE (reference sequence). V dropped 2 bases and J dropped 4; count of bases not matched to a gene: 14. Here the CDR3 reads CASSFRLAESAPADTQYF. CDR3 nucleotides: TGTGCCAGCAGCTTCAGACTAGCGGAGTCGGCCCCCGCAGATACGCAGTATTTT.

The chain uses TRBV28 and TRBJ2-3; perhaps TRBD2 as D (5 bases). Germline CDR1 MDHEN, CDR2 SYDVKM. This CDR3 contains 13 residues. Deletions cut 3 bases from V and 13 bases from J, with 17 bases between. The CDR3: CASSFAGRAGEYF. DNA of the CDR3: TGTGCCAGCAGTTTTGCGGGCCGGGCCGGCGAGTATTTT.

This clone came up once. The chain recombines TRBV19 with TRBJ2-1, with 7 positions matching TRBD2. Per germline, CDR1 LNHDA and CDR2 SQIVND (reference sequence). The CDR3 has 14 residues. The J segment lost 4 bases and the V segment lost 6 bases, leaving 6 bases of the junction unmatched. The CDR3 DNA sequence: TGTGCCAGTAGACTCGGGAGGCTATACAATGAGCAGTTCTTC. Residues: CASRLGRLYNEQFF.

The V gene is TRBV19, the J gene TRBJ1-5; no firm D call. Germline V gene sequence: CDR1 LNHDA, CDR2 SQIVND (reference sequence). The V and J ends lost 5 bases and 0 bases respectively, with 11 bases between them. The CDR3 loop spans 15 amino acids. This CDR3 is CASSGTAYSNQPQHF. CDR3 coding DNA: TGTGCCAGTAGTGGAACAGCATATAGCAATCAGCCCCAGCATTTT.

The chain employs TRBV3-1 (or the pseudogene TRBV3-2) and TRBJ2-3; 7 positions match TRBD2. Germline CDR1 is LGHDT and CDR2 is YNNKEL (reference sequence). The V gene end was trimmed by 4 bases and the J gene end by 7 bases; junction bases not matched to a gene: 23. The CDR3 has 19 residues. CDR3 DNA sequence: TGTGCCAGCAGCCCCCGAGGAGCGGGATATCAAACTCCTCGGAATACGCAGTATTTT. This translates into CASSPRGAGYQTPRNTQYF.

This chain links TRBV24-1 with TRBJ1-4, with D uncertain. The CDR3 runs to 14 residues. The V end was cut by 2 bases, the J end by 7 bases, with 10 bases between. Germline V gives CDR1 KGHDR, CDR2 SFDVKD. CDR3 in amino acids: CATSDSPESEKLFF. The DNA of the CDR3 is TGTGCCACCAGTGATTCCCCTGAGAGTGAAAAACTGTTTTTT.

The gene calls are TRBV6-2 or TRBV6-3 and TRBJ2-3; D is possibly TRBD1 (5 bases). The CDR3 is made up of 13 amino acids. CDR1 is MNHEY, CDR2 SVGEGT, per germline. The V end was cut by 4 bases, the J end by 3 bases, with 8 bases between. The CDR3 spells CASSFRATDTQYF. The CDR3 DNA reads as TGTGCCAGCAGTTTCAGGGCAACAGATACGCAGTATTTT.

The V gene is TRBV9, the J gene TRBJ1-5; 7 positions agree with TRBD1. The germline gives CDR1 SGDLS, CDR2 YYNGEE. V trimming: 2 bases; J trimming: 0 bases; junction bases outside the gene matches: 2. The CDR3 covers 15 residues. In nucleotides, the CDR3 is TGTGCCAGCAGCGTTCGACAGGGTAGCAATCAGCCCCAGCATTTT. It specifies CASSVRQGSNQPQHF.

This clone came up a few times. This chain uses TRBV18 with TRBJ1-3; unclear D gene. Per germline, CDR1 KGHSH and CDR2 LQKENI. The V gene lost 2 bases and the J gene lost 4 bases, with 6 bases spanning the gap. CDR3 size: 13 residues. The CDR3, as DNA: TGTGCCAGCTCACCAAACACAGGAAACACCATATATTTT. Encoded protein: CASSPNTGNTIYF.

This rearrangement joins TRBV5-1 to TRBJ1-1; D perhaps matches TRBD1 (6 bases). The CDR3 is 14 residues long. The V gene lost 0 bases and the J gene lost 6 bases, with 12 bases spanning the gap. The germline V gene has CDR1 SGHRS and CDR2 YFSETQ. CDR3 region: CASSLEAGASEAFF. The DNA of the CDR3 is TGCGCCAGCAGCTTGGAGGCAGGGGCTTCTGAAGCTTTCTTT.

The V gene is TRBV27, the J gene TRBJ1-6, with a weak D call TRBD1 (5 bases). Trimming cost V 8 bases and J 8 bases, with 31 bases left between them. This CDR3 region has 19 residues. Germline CDR1 is MNHEY and CDR2 is SMNVEV (reference sequence). The CDR3 region has the DNA TGTGCCAGCGGGACTTGGGGCGGGTTTGGGTCCTATAATGATTCACCCCTCCACTTT. Translated: CASGTWGGFGSYNDSPLHF.

V and J are TRBV30 and TRBJ1-2, with TRBD1 as a possible D gene (5 bases). CDR3 length: 15 amino acids. With 4 bases removed from V and 7 bases from J, the gap between germline ends came to 22 bases. Germline V gene data show CDR1 as GTSNPN and CDR2 as SVGIG (reference sequence). DNA for the CDR3: TGTGCCTGGACCGCCCAGCGGGGCGCGGGGGTTGGCTACACCTTC. This gives the protein CAWTAQRGAGVGYTF. The full variable domain, completed using reference TRBV30 and TRBJ1-2, is SQTIHQWPATLVQPVGSPLSLECTVEGTSNPNLYWYRQAAGRGLQLLFYSVGIGQISSEVPQNLSASRPQDRQFILSSKKLLLSDSGFYLCAWTAQRGAGVGYTFGSGTRLTVV.

V gene TRBV27 combines with J gene TRBJ2-3; 9 positions match TRBD2. V shed 6 bases and J 2 bases; nucleotides not matched to a gene: 15. Germline lookup yields CDR1 MNHEY and CDR2 SMNVEV (reference sequence). The CDR3 covers 18 residues. The CDR3 DNA sequence: TGTGCCAGCAGCCTAATGCGGCCTAGCGGGACCTCCACAGATACGCAGTATTTT. Translated: CASSLMRPSGTSTDTQYF.

The CDR3 DNA reads as TGTGCCAGTAGTATGGGACTAGCGATCTCCTACGAGCAGTACTTC. This encodes CASSMGLAISYEQYF. The chain recombines TRBV19 with TRBJ2-7; 10 bases map to TRBD2. Germline lookup yields CDR1 LNHDA and CDR2 SQIVND (reference sequence). Germline trimming cut 3 bases from V and 0 bases from J; bases unmatched to any gene: 2. The CDR3 consists of 15 residues.

J is TRBJ2-1 and V is TRBV27; 8 nucleotides align to TRBD2. The CDR3 is 15 residues long. Germline CDR1 is MNHEY and CDR2 is SMNVEV (reference sequence). V trimming: 3 bases; J trimming: 7 bases; junction bases outside the gene matches: 8. In nucleotides, the CDR3 is TGTGCCAGCAGTTTCTTAGCGGGAAGGGGGAATGAGCAGTTCTTC. Its protein product is CASSFLAGRGNEQFF.

This clone was seen just once. The J gene is TRBJ1-6, the V gene TRBV30, with TRBD1 as a possible D gene (6 bases). The CDR3 sequence is 14 residues long. Germline V gene lookup returns CDR1 GTSNPN and CDR2 SVGIG (reference sequence). Trimming removed 4 bases from V and 3 bases from J, with 10 bases in between. CDR3 in amino acids: CAWNGQRYNSPLHF. Written as DNA, the CDR3 is TGTGCCTGGAATGGACAGCGCTATAATTCACCCCTCCACTTT.

The chain combines TRBV30 with TRBJ1-4; D is undetermined. Per germline, CDR1 GTSNPN and CDR2 SVGIG (reference sequence). There are 12 residues in the CDR3. V lost 4 bases to trimming and J lost 5 bases, with 8 bases between them. The CDR3 DNA is TGTGCCTGGACCCGGCGGAATGAAAAACTGTTTTTT. Translated: CAWTRRNEKLFF.